This TCR beta chain was sequenced during a study of cytomegalovirus exposure and HLA in healthy donors. Researchers ran the PCR with 60 Vbeta and 13 Jbeta primers. In the source study's methods: Counted up in a later analysis, unique TCR beta chains came to some 72 million, with around 9.9 million shared. Profiled with immunoSEQ multiplex PCR; TCRdb holds only in-frame clones, not every one. D and trimming come from the DNA, and the V and J calls and clone size come from that table. The sample carries roughly 120,000 clones, over 70% recorded once. Germline lookup yields CDR1 WSHSY and CDR2 SAAADI. This CDR3 has 16 amino acids. V was pared by 1 base and J by 8 bases, with 20 bases between. This clone was seen only a few times.

This TCR came from a woman under 30 in good health and CMV-seronegative. Sequencing used PBMCs. V usage is TRBV10-2 and J usage is TRBJ1-2, with a tentative D call TRBD1 (6 bases). The CDR3 reads CASSEFPPAGDEGYTF. The CDR3 nucleotides are TGCGCCAGCAGTGAGTTTCCCCCAGCAGGGGACGAGGGCTACACCTTC.